This T cell receptor (beta chain) was profiled in a study of cytomegalovirus exposure and HLA in healthy donors. Study-level results: A later analysis linked a missense DCLRE1C variant to TCR beta V- and J-gene trimming. Presence/absence analyses supposed approximately even sequencing depth among donors. Both high specificity and high sensitivity reportedly marked the classifier's diagnosis of cytomegalovirus status.

The CDR3 is made up of 16 amino acids. Trimming removed 6 bases from V and 5 bases from J, with 22 bases in between. Germline V gene data show CDR1 as MDHEN and CDR2 as SYDVKM. Comments on this clone: No antigen is known for it.

Amplification used 60 Vbeta primers and 13 Jbeta primers. The data were produced by immunoSEQ multiplex PCR, yet TCRdb's version contains in-frame clones alone and is incomplete. Among fewer than 250,000 clones, 60% to 80% were seen once, and the ten largest hold 3% to 4%. The sequencing sample was made of PBMCs. This TCR came from a woman between 25 and 40 years old in good health and CMV-seropositive. J is TRBJ1-1 and V is TRBV28, with D possibly TRBD1 on 6 matching bases. The CDR3 sequence: CASSWGLGAGVTEAFF. The CDR3 region has the DNA TGTGCCAGCAGCTGGGGGCTGGGGGCGGGTGTGACTGAAGCTTTCTTT.